These 13 T cell receptor beta chains were all obtained from the same sample, sequenced in a study of monozygotic twins with inflammatory bowel disease. Reanalyzing the 5' RACE reads, TCRdb keeps one entry per CDR3 protein, without DNA. The clone table shows some 440,000 distinct CDR3 sequences, with the ten largest holding about 2.3%. Sequences were obtained from blood. Source of these receptors: a human donor with ulcerative colitis or Crohn's disease, or a healthy co-twin of an affected twin (not recorded which).

The J gene is TRBJ1-1, the V gene TRBV12-3 or TRBV12-4. There are 14 residues in the CDR3. The CDR3 is CASSLVFMNTEAFF.

The rearrangement joins TRBV28 to TRBJ1-2. Germline CDR1 is MDHEN and CDR2 is SYDVKM. CDR3 length: 14 residues. CDR3 loop: CASSLEGLIYGYTF.

V and J are TRBV20-1 and TRBJ2-7; TCRdb's D call of TRBD1 is untestable without DNA. This CDR3 has 12 amino acids. From germline, CDR1 is DFQATT and CDR2 SNEGSKA (reference sequence). CDR3 in amino acids: CSASSGASEQYF.

The V call is TRBV30, the J call TRBJ1-1; TCRdb's D call of TRBD1 is untestable without DNA. Looked up from germline, CDR1 is GTSNPN and CDR2 is SVGIG (reference sequence). The CDR3 extends over 14 amino acids. CDR3 loop: CAWLGGPMNTEAFF.

The chain has TRBV28 and TRBJ1-2; TCRdb lists TRBD1, though no DNA is available to test this call. Germline V gene sequence: CDR1 MDHEN, CDR2 SYDVKM. The CDR3 spans 15 residues. CDR3 protein: CASSLDRGNDYGYTF.

The chain has TRBV5-4 and TRBJ2-2; the TRBD1 assignment by TCRdb is unverifiable without DNA. Germline CDR1 SGHNT, CDR2 YYREEE (reference sequence). The CDR3 runs 16 residues. CDR3 protein: CASSPGQGARTGELFF.

The rearrangement links TRBV7-2 to TRBJ1-2; no DNA is available, so the TRBD1 call from TCRdb remains unchecked. The CDR3 contains 13 residues. Looked up from germline, CDR1 is SGHTA and CDR2 is FQGNSA. The chain's CDR3 is CASSWTLYYGYTF.

This sequence joins TRBV7-9 and TRBJ2-2; TCRdb lists TRBD1, though no DNA is available to test this call. Germline V CDR1 and CDR2: SEHNR, FQNEAQ (reference sequence). The CDR3 totals 15 residues. The chain's CDR3 is CASRAGTGRAGELFF.

Here the CDR3 reads CASSLGTGSNTGELFF. The rearrangement joins TRBV5-1 to TRBJ2-2; no DNA is available, so the TRBD1 call from TCRdb remains unchecked. This CDR3 is 16 amino acids long. Germline V gives CDR1 SGHRS, CDR2 YFSETQ.

The rearrangement joins TRBV25-1 to TRBJ2-3; TCRdb returns TRBD2, unconfirmable since there is no DNA. CDR3 length: 16 amino acids. Germline V gene lookup returns CDR1 MGHDK and CDR2 SYGVNS. This CDR3 is CASSDTSGGAGGTQYF.

The gene calls are TRBV12-3 or TRBV12-4 and TRBJ1-2; TCRdb's D call of TRBD1 is untestable without DNA. The CDR3 is made up of 15 amino acids. The CDR3 reads CASISAGATNYGYTF.

V usage is TRBV4-1 and J usage is TRBJ2-1. This CDR3 is 14 amino acids long. The germline CDR1 and CDR2 sequences are MGHRA and YSYEKL. The CDR3 is CASSQDRHYNEQFF.

The V and J genes are TRBV18 and TRBJ2-7; TCRdb returns TRBD1, unconfirmable since there is no DNA. This CDR3 is built from 16 residues. CDR1 KGHSH and CDR2 LQKENI come from the germline V gene. This chain's CDR3 is CASSPTTTGSAYEQYF.